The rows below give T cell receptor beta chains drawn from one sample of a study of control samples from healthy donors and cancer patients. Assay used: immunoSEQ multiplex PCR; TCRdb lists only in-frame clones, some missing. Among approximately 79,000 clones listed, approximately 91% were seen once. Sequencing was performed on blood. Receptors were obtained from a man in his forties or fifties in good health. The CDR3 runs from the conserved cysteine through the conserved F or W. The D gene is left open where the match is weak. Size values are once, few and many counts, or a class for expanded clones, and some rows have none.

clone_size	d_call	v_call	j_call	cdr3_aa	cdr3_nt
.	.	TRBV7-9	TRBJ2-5	CASSYSNRAQETQYF	TGTGCCAGCAGCTACTCAAACAGGGCCCAAGAGACCCAGTACTTC
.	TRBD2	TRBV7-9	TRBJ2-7	CASSPRTSGGPDYEQYF	TGTGCCAGCAGCCCGCGGACTAGCGGGGGTCCCGACTACGAGCAGTACTTC
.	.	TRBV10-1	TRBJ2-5	CASSERGAWETQYF	TGCGCCAGCAGTGAAAGGGGGGCCTGGGAGACCCAGTACTTC
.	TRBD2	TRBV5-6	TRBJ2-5	CASSLAGVQETQYF	TGTGCCAGCAGCCTAGCGGGGGTCCAAGAGACCCAGTACTTC
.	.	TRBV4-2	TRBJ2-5	CASSQDLSGETQYF	TGTGCCAGCAGCCAAGATCTCAGCGGGGAGACCCAGTACTTC
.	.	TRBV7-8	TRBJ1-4	CASSKTTQISTNEKLFF	TGTGCCAGCAGTAAAACAACCCAGATCTCAACTAATGAAAAACTGTTTTTT
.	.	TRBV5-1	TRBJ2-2	CASKTGGPGELFF	TGCGCCAGCAAAACTGGGGGGCCCGGGGAGCTGTTTTTT
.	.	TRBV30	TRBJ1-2	CAWSTTRGYTF	TGTGCCTGGAGTACCACTCGGGGCTACACCTTC
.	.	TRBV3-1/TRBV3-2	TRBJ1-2	CASSQGTNYGYTF	TGTGCCAGCAGCCAGGGCACTAACTATGGCTACACCTTC
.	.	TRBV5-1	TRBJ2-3	CASSLESRIRDTQYF	TGCGCCAGCAGCTTGGAGTCTAGGATAAGAGATACGCAGTATTTT
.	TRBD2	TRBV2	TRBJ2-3	CANKLAGSADTQYF	TGTGCCAACAAACTAGCGGGGAGCGCAGATACGCAGTATTTT
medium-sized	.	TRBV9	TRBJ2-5	CASSLRLEGVLGETQYF	TGTGCCAGCAGCCTCCGACTAGAAGGGGTTTTGGGAGAGACCCAGTACTTC
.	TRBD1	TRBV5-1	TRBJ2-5	CASSLGTGVGETQYF	TGCGCCAGCAGCTTGGGGACAGGGGTCGGAGAGACCCAGTACTTC
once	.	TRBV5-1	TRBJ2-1	CASRKTNYNEQFF	TGCGCCAGCAGAAAGACGAACTACAATGAGCAGTTCTTC
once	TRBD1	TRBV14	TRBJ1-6	CASSQDYGQGAYNSPLHF	TGTGCCAGCAGCCAAGACTACGGACAGGGGGCCTATAATTCACCCCTCCACTTT
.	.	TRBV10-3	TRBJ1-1	CAIRDGYTEAFF	TGTGCCATCAGGGACGGATACACTGAAGCTTTCTTT
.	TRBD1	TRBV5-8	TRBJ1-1	CASSLIGQGGEAFF	TGTGCCAGCAGCTTGATCGGACAGGGGGGTGAAGCTTTCTTT
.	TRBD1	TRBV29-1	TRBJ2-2	CSGRGGVGTGELFF	TGCAGCGGTCGAGGGGGCGTTGGCACCGGGGAGCTGTTTTTT
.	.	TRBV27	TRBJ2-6	CATRSGRGNSGANVLTF	TGTGCCACCCGAAGCGGCAGGGGCAATTCTGGGGCCAACGTCCTGACTTTC
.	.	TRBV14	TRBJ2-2	CASSPRQTGELFF	TGTGCCAGCAGCCCTAGACAGACCGGGGAGCTGTTTTTT
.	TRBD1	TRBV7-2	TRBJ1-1	CASSLDRVNTEAFF	TGTGCCAGCAGCCTGGACAGGGTGAACACTGAAGCTTTCTTT
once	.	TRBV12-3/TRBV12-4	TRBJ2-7	CASRIEGSEQYF	TGTGCCAGCAGGATAGAAGGGAGCGAGCAGTACTTC
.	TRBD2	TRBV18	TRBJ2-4	CASSPPGGGLAKNIQYF	TGTGCCAGCTCACCACCTGGCGGGGGGCTAGCCAAAAACATTCAGTACTTC
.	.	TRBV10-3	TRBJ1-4	CAISESTGDNEKLFF	TGTGCCATCAGTGAGTCGACTGGGGATAATGAAAAACTGTTTTTT
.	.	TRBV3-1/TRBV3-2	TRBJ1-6	CASSQGVVHSPLHF	TGTGCCAGCAGCCAAGGGGTTGTCCATTCACCCCTCCACTTT
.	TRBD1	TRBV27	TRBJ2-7	CASSLTGGTYEQYF	TGTGCCAGCAGTTTGACAGGGGGAACCTACGAGCAGTACTTC
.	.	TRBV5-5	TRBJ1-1	CASSLGRAKGSTEAFF	TGTGCCAGCAGCTTGGGGAGGGCCAAGGGTAGCACTGAAGCTTTCTTT
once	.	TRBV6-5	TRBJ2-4	CASSRGLGDIQYF	TGTGCCAGCAGTCGGGGCCTTGGTGACATTCAGTACTTC
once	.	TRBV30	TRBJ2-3	CAWSGPGAQYTDTQYF	TGTGCCTGGAGTGGGCCCGGGGCTCAATACACAGATACGCAGTATTTT
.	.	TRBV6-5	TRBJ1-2	CASSPRVGNYGYTF	TGTGCCAGCAGTCCCCGCGTGGGGAACTATGGCTACACCTTC